This T cell receptor beta chain was recorded in a study of molecular identifiers for immune sequencing clone quantification. Study-wide results and limits: Among effectors, clones above 20 RNA copies held over 98% of molecules; among naive cells, under 1%.

TCRdb fed the PCR reads into MiXCR, producing one record per CDR3 protein. Here the sample spans roughly 320,000 distinct CDR3 sequences, roughly a quarter being singletons. Germline CDR1 is SGHAT and CDR2 is FQNNGV. The CDR3 loop spans 13 amino acids. Trimming removed 2 bases at V and 8 bases at J, with 9 bases between. The table lists this clonotype with a few counts. As yet, its antigen is unknown. The rearrangement links TRBV11-2 to TRBJ1-4; D ambiguous. The sequence derives from a human donor in good health. Some libraries in this study had Jurkat cell RNA spiked in. Sequenced input: naive CD8+ T cells from blood, with Jurkat cell RNA spiked in. Subset of the sample: FACS-sorted CD8+CD4-CCR7+CD45RA+ naive T cells. The CDR3 sequence: CASSLFPGEKLFF. In nucleotides, the CDR3 is TGTGCCAGCAGCTTATTTCCCGGGGAAAAACTGTTTTTT.